Listed below are T cell receptor beta chains from one sample, sequenced in a study of shared clonotypes between healthy human individuals. Method: immunoSEQ multiplex PCR; TCRdb's copy keeps in-frame clones and lacks some. The sample contains 1.4 million to 1.5 million clones, over 95% of which appear only once. The sequenced sample was naive CD4+ T cells sorted from blood. The receptors shown here come from a man younger than 45 in good health. CDR3s include the opening cysteine and the closing phenylalanine or tryptophan. The D gene is left open where the match is weak. Rows may omit the clone size; those that give it use once, few, many or a size class.

>TRBJ1-1|NA|NA|TRBV18
CASSQSFTGRTEAFF
TGTGCCAGCTCACAATCCTTCACAGGACGGACTGAAGCTTTCTTT
>TRBJ1-1|NA|NA|TRBV5-4
CASSLGNRIGGTEAFF
TGTGCCAGCAGCTTGGGAAACAGGATCGGTGGCACTGAAGCTTTCTTT
>TRBJ2-7|NA|NA|TRBV7-2
CASSLRGGEQYF
TGTGCCAGCAGCTTAAGAGGGGGCGAGCAGTACTTC
>TRBJ2-2|NA|NA|TRBV4-3
CASSQGAMGYTGELFF
TGCGCCAGCAGCCAAGGGGCTATGGGTTACACCGGGGAGCTGTTTTTT
>TRBJ1-2|NA|NA|TRBV19
CASSIDSVRYGYTF
TGTGCCAGTAGTATAGACAGCGTGCGCTATGGCTACACCTTC
>TRBJ2-7|TRBD1|once|TRBV5-6
CASSLQYETGFSYEQYF
TGTGCCAGCAGCTTACAGTACGAGACAGGGTTCTCCTACGAGCAGTACTTC
>TRBJ2-3|NA|NA|TRBV4-3
CASSQDLARGLTDTQYF
TGCGCCAGCAGCCAAGACCTAGCCAGAGGACTGACAGATACGCAGTATTTT
>TRBJ2-1|TRBD1|NA|TRBV6-4
CASSSGQGRFHEQFF
TGTGCCAGCAGTTCCGGACAGGGGCGATTCCATGAGCAGTTCTTC
>TRBJ2-3|NA|once|TRBV2
CASTQRTLDTQYF
TGTGCCAGCACTCAAAGGACGCTCGATACGCAGTATTTT
>TRBJ2-3|TRBD1|NA|TRBV11-2
CASSLAGGVLDTQYF
TGTGCCAGCAGCTTAGCAGGGGGCGTTTTGGATACGCAGTATTTT
>TRBJ2-7|TRBD1|NA|TRBV11-3
CASSLQGQGDYEQYF
TGTGCCAGCAGCTTACAGGGACAGGGAGACTACGAGCAGTACTTC
>TRBJ1-1|NA|NA|TRBV5-1
CASSIGALKATEAFF
TGCGCCAGCAGCATAGGGGCTTTAAAGGCCACTGAAGCTTTCTTT
>TRBJ2-3|TRBD2|NA|TRBV18
CASSPITRLAGGPGDTQYF
TGTGCCAGCTCACCAATAACACGACTAGCGGGAGGGCCCGGAGATACGCAGTATTTT
>TRBJ1-4|NA|NA|TRBV5-6
CASSFGGFNEKLFF
TGTGCCAGCAGCTTCGGGGGGTTTAATGAAAAACTGTTTTTT
>TRBJ2-7|NA|NA|TRBV20-1
CSAAAIGEQYF
TGCAGTGCCGCTGCCATTGGCGAGCAGTACTTC
>TRBJ2-1|TRBD2|NA|TRBV5-1
CASSLGIWTSENNEQFF
TGCGCCAGCAGCTTGGGAATCTGGACTAGCGAAAACAATGAGCAGTTCTTC
>TRBJ2-6|TRBD1|NA|TRBV18
CASSPYPGQISGANVLTF
TGTGCCAGCTCACCGTATCCGGGACAGATCTCTGGGGCCAACGTCCTGACTTTC
>TRBJ2-1|NA|once|TRBV6-1
CASRPVGNLFF
TGTGCCAGCAGGCCTGTGGGGAATCTGTTCTTC
>TRBJ2-7|TRBD2|NA|TRBV30
CAWSPGTSGRSYEQYF
TGTGCCTGGAGTCCCGGGACTAGCGGGAGGTCCTACGAGCAGTACTTC
>TRBJ1-1|NA|NA|TRBV5-6
CASSNTVGVGNTEAFF
TGTGCCAGCAGCAATACTGTTGGGGTGGGGAACACTGAAGCTTTCTTT
>TRBJ1-5|NA|NA|TRBV19
CASSAGTPKYQPQHF
TGTGCCAGTAGTGCGGGGACCCCGAAGTATCAGCCCCAGCATTTT
>TRBJ1-4|NA|NA|TRBV5-1
CASSLAPTGTANEKLFF
TGCGCCAGCAGCTTGGCTCCAACCGGGACCGCAAATGAAAAACTGTTTTTT
>TRBJ1-1|TRBD1|NA|TRBV5-1
CASSLTGGSTEAFF
TGCGCCAGCAGCTTGACAGGGGGCAGTACTGAAGCTTTCTTT
>TRBJ2-7|TRBD1|NA|TRBV6-1
CASGTGGPYYEQYF
TGTGCCAGCGGGACAGGGGGCCCTTACTACGAGCAGTACTTC
>TRBJ1-5|NA|NA|TRBV5-1
CASSLGGTEGGNQPQHF
TGCGCCAGCAGCTTGGGGGGGACCGAGGGAGGCAATCAGCCCCAGCATTTT
>TRBJ2-4|NA|NA|TRBV19
CASSIVGQGISKNIQYF
TGTGCCAGTAGTATAGTCGGGCAGGGGATATCCAAAAACATTCAGTACTTC
>TRBJ1-3|TRBD1|NA|TRBV5-4
CASSSTGTGGNTIYF
TGTGCCAGCAGCTCGACAGGGACAGGGGGAAACACCATATATTTT
>TRBJ2-1|TRBD2|NA|TRBV6-1
CASSEPPGLAGARYNEQFF
TGTGCCAGCAGTGAACCTCCGGGACTAGCGGGAGCAAGGTACAATGAGCAGTTCTTC